This T cell receptor beta chain was retrieved from a study of control samples from healthy donors and cancer patients. Using immunoSEQ multiplex PCR, the repertoire was profiled, and TCRdb retains in-frame clones only, with some absent. Here the sample spans tens of thousands of clones, nearly 90% being singletons. The CDR3 spans 12 residues. The V end was cut by 1 base, the J end by 7 bases, with 4 bases between. From germline, CDR1 is SGHVS and CDR2 FNYEAQ. V gene TRBV7-6 combines with J gene TRBJ2-2; no clear D. Sample: PBMCs. This receptor was obtained from a man between 60 and 75 years old with colorectal cancer. This CDR3 reads CASSLVRGELFF. CDR3 nucleotide sequence: TGTGCCAGCAGCTTAGTGCGCGGGGAGCTGTTTTTT.